These T cell receptor beta chains were read from a single sample in a study of T cell changes during pregnancy in multiple sclerosis. Sequencing used immunoSEQ multiplex PCR; TCRdb keeps in-frame clones, though not all of them. The repertoire holds approximately 65,000 clones, with about 96% as singletons. The starting material was CD8+ T cells from peripheral blood mononuclear cells, obtained after pregnancy. These receptors were taken from a female donor with multiple sclerosis, enrolled in a pregnancy study. CDR3s include the opening cysteine and the closing phenylalanine or tryptophan. Fields, in order: D gene, J gene, V gene, clone size, CDR3 protein, CDR3 DNA. The D gene is left open where the match is weak. Not every row has a clone size; where given, it reads once, few, many or a size class.

D: -
J: TRBJ1-1
V: TRBV28
size: -
CDR3: CASSNRPEAFF
DNA: TGTGCCAGCAGCAACAGGCCTGAGGCTTTCTTT

D: TRBD1
J: TRBJ2-7
V: TRBV28
size: -
CDR3: CASSPGGLEPYF
DNA: TGTGCCAGCAGCCCAGGGGGTCTTGAGCCGTACTTC

D: -
J: TRBJ1-2
V: TRBV29-1
size: -
CDR3: CSVELSPGYTF
DNA: TGCAGCGTTGAACTGAGCCCAGGCTACACCTTC

D: -
J: TRBJ1-5
V: TRBV7-9
size: -
CDR3: CASSSQGNQPQHF
DNA: TGTGCCAGCAGCTCACAGGGCAATCAGCCCCAGCATTTT

D: -
J: TRBJ2-3
V: TRBV7-9
size: -
CDR3: CASSPPQGTDTQYF
DNA: TGTGCCAGCAGCCCGCCCCAGGGGACAGATACGCAGTATTTT

D: TRBD1
J: TRBJ2-7
V: TRBV28
size: -
CDR3: CASSLPFRDRGPHEQYF
DNA: TGTGCCAGCAGTTTACCTTTCCGGGACAGGGGGCCCCACGAGCAGTACTTC

D: -
J: TRBJ1-5
V: TRBV28
size: few
CDR3: CASSPGVYQPQHF
DNA: TGTGCCAGCAGTCCAGGGGTATATCAGCCCCAGCATTTT

D: TRBD2
J: TRBJ2-1
V: TRBV27
size: -
CDR3: CASSDLGLAGVHEQFF
DNA: TGTGCCAGCAGCGATCTCGGACTAGCGGGAGTGCATGAGCAGTTCTTC

D: -
J: TRBJ2-7
V: TRBV19
size: once
CDR3: CASSHDLAAYEQYF
DNA: TGTGCCAGTAGTCATGACTTAGCGGCCTACGAGCAGTACTTC

D: -
J: TRBJ2-7
V: TRBV28
size: -
CDR3: CASSYSRGSYEQYF
DNA: TGTGCCAGCAGTTACTCCAGGGGCTCCTACGAGCAGTACTTC

D: TRBD1
J: TRBJ2-1
V: TRBV7-9
size: -
CDR3: CASEIVRTGTYNEQFF
DNA: TGTGCCAGCGAGATCGTCCGGACAGGGACCTACAATGAGCAGTTCTTC

D: TRBD2
J: TRBJ2-7
V: TRBV7-9
size: -
CDR3: CASSDTRLAGLSYEQYF
DNA: TGTGCCAGCAGCGATACCCGACTAGCGGGTCTCTCCTACGAGCAGTACTTC

D: -
J: TRBJ2-1
V: TRBV5-6
size: -
CDR3: CASSSPPNEQFF
DNA: TGTGCCAGCAGCTCCCCTCCGAATGAGCAGTTCTTC

D: TRBD2
J: TRBJ2-3
V: TRBV7-2
size: -
CDR3: CASSLVLAGGTDTQYF
DNA: TGTGCCAGCAGCTTAGTACTAGCGGGAGGCACAGATACGCAGTATTTT

D: -
J: TRBJ1-4
V: TRBV19
size: -
CDR3: CASTEGRGWAGLDEKLFF
DNA: TGTGCCAGTACCGAAGGGAGAGGATGGGCAGGCCTCGACGAAAAACTGTTTTTT

D: TRBD2
J: TRBJ2-1
V: TRBV19
size: -
CDR3: CASSIDGLDSYNEQFF
DNA: TGTGCCAGTAGTATTGACGGACTAGACTCCTACAATGAGCAGTTCTTC

D: -
J: TRBJ2-5
V: TRBV27
size: -
CDR3: CASSPPPGRVSALYF
DNA: TGTGCCAGCAGTCCCCCGCCGGGAAGGGTCTCAGCACTGTACTTC

D: TRBD1
J: TRBJ1-1
V: TRBV5-4
size: -
CDR3: CASSYRGNTEAFF
DNA: TGTGCCAGCAGCTACAGGGGAAACACTGAAGCTTTCTTT

D: -
J: TRBJ1-1
V: TRBV19
size: -
CDR3: CASSMGWGAEAFF
DNA: TGTGCCAGTAGTATGGGGTGGGGCGCTGAAGCTTTCTTT

D: -
J: TRBJ2-7
V: TRBV7-9
size: -
CDR3: CASSLLGASYEQYF
DNA: TGTGCCAGCAGCTTACTGGGAGCTTCCTACGAGCAGTACTTC

D: TRBD1
J: TRBJ2-1
V: TRBV29-1
size: -
CDR3: CSVLGQDYNEQFF
DNA: TGCAGCGTTTTGGGACAGGATTACAATGAGCAGTTCTTC

D: -
J: TRBJ2-2
V: TRBV18
size: few
CDR3: CASSPTDDSTGELFF
DNA: TGTGCCAGCTCACCGACAGATGACAGCACCGGGGAGCTGTTTTTT

D: -
J: TRBJ2-5
V: TRBV28
size: -
CDR3: CASSFGGPQYF
DNA: TGTGCCAGCAGTTTCGGGGGTCCTCAGTACTTC

D: -
J: TRBJ1-2
V: TRBV21-1
size: -
CDR3: CALSPGQGADGYTF
DNA: TGTGCCTTAAGCCCGGGACAGGGGGCGGATGGCTACACCTTC

D: -
J: TRBJ1-4
V: TRBV5-5
size: -
CDR3: CASSSDGGNEKLFF
DNA: TGTGCCAGCAGCTCCGACGGGGGGAATGAAAAACTGTTTTTT

D: -
J: TRBJ2-7
V: TRBV2
size: -
CDR3: CASREGYGYDEQYF
DNA: TGTGCCAGCAGGGAGGGCTACGGTTACGACGAGCAGTACTTC

D: TRBD2
J: TRBJ2-7
V: TRBV27
size: -
CDR3: CASQRDSSYEQYF
DNA: TGTGCCAGTCAGCGGGATAGCTCCTACGAGCAGTACTTC

D: TRBD2
J: TRBJ2-7
V: TRBV7-9
size: -
CDR3: CASSLAGTSGTSYEQYF
DNA: TGTGCCAGCAGCTTAGCGGGGACTAGCGGGACCTCCTACGAGCAGTACTTC

D: TRBD2
J: TRBJ2-1
V: TRBV7-9
size: few
CDR3: CASSISSSGRFWEQFF
DNA: TGTGCCAGCAGCATTAGTAGTAGCGGGAGATTTTGGGAGCAGTTCTTC

D: TRBD2
J: TRBJ2-1
V: TRBV10-3
size: -
CDR3: CAISESEAGGGQYNEQFF
DNA: TGTGCCATCAGTGAGTCGGAAGCGGGAGGAGGTCAGTACAATGAGCAGTTCTTC

D: -
J: TRBJ2-4
V: TRBV7-9
size: -
CDR3: CASSHILGSLAKNIQYF
DNA: TGTGCCAGCAGCCACATTCTCGGGTCTCTAGCCAAAAACATTCAGTACTTC

D: -
J: TRBJ2-1
V: TRBV5-5
size: -
CDR3: CASSLLADYNEQFF
DNA: TGTGCCAGCAGCTTGTTAGCGGATTACAATGAGCAGTTCTTC

D: TRBD1
J: TRBJ2-7
V: TRBV15
size: -
CDR3: CATSPDRVNYEQYF
DNA: TGTGCCACCAGCCCGGACAGGGTAAACTACGAGCAGTACTTC

D: -
J: TRBJ2-3
V: TRBV7-2
size: -
CDR3: CASSFSGAGTDTQYF
DNA: TGTGCCAGCAGCTTCTCGGGTGCTGGCACAGATACGCAGTATTTT

D: TRBD1
J: TRBJ2-1
V: TRBV27
size: -
CDR3: CASSLSTGINEQFF
DNA: TGTGCCAGCAGTCTCTCGACAGGGATCAATGAGCAGTTCTTC

D: TRBD1
J: TRBJ2-7
V: TRBV28
size: -
CDR3: CATGTGGYEQYF
DNA: TGTGCCACCGGGACAGGGGGATACGAGCAGTACTTC

D: -
J: TRBJ2-1
V: TRBV7-9
size: once
CDR3: CASSSSENYNEQFF
DNA: TGTGCCAGCAGCTCTTCGGAGAACTACAATGAGCAGTTCTTC

D: -
J: TRBJ1-5
V: TRBV28
size: once
CDR3: CASSFQGNQPQHF
DNA: TGTGCCAGCAGTTTCCAGGGAAATCAGCCCCAGCATTTT

D: TRBD2
J: TRBJ2-3
V: TRBV9
size: -
CDR3: CASSPEGAGGGTDTQYF
DNA: TGTGCCAGCAGCCCAGAGGGAGCGGGAGGGGGCACAGATACGCAGTATTTT

D: -
J: TRBJ2-1
V: TRBV27
size: -
CDR3: CASSLTGGRADYNEQFF
DNA: TGTGCCAGCAGTTTAACGGGGGGCAGGGCGGACTACAATGAGCAGTTCTTC

D: TRBD1
J: TRBJ2-7
V: TRBV27
size: -
CDR3: CASSFGQGVPYEQYF
DNA: TGTGCCAGCAGTTTCGGACAGGGTGTTCCCTACGAGCAGTACTTC

D: -
J: TRBJ1-4
V: TRBV11-2
size: -
CDR3: CASSKDSEKLFF
DNA: TGTGCCAGCAGCAAGGACAGCGAAAAACTGTTTTTT

D: -
J: TRBJ2-1
V: TRBV6-5
size: -
CDR3: CASSQYRAGNEQFF
DNA: TGTGCCAGCAGTCAGTACAGGGCTGGCAATGAGCAGTTCTTC

D: -
J: TRBJ2-1
V: TRBV5-6
size: -
CDR3: CASSVTVEQFF
DNA: TGTGCCAGCAGCGTCACAGTTGAGCAGTTCTTC

D: TRBD2
J: TRBJ2-7
V: TRBV5-1
size: -
CDR3: CASSLASGGGEQYF
DNA: TGCGCCAGCAGCTTGGCCAGTGGGGGGGGCGAGCAGTACTTC

D: -
J: TRBJ2-3
V: TRBV4-1
size: -
CDR3: CASSQGGGGTQYF
DNA: TGCGCCAGCAGCCAAGGGGGAGGGGGTACGCAGTATTTT